This paragraph covers one TCR beta chain sequence. Its matching antigen is unknown. The sample is drawn from a study of cytomegalovirus exposure and HLA in healthy donors. Primers: 60 Vbeta forward and 13 Jbeta reverse. Clones were sequenced by immunoSEQ multiplex PCR, and TCRdb holds only the in-frame ones, with some missing. The sample includes about 93,000 clones, approximately 83% of them seen just once. Regarding the study as a whole: Most TCR sequences were rare, but some public TCRs occurred in many donors.

The sequence derives from a man in his fifties or sixties in good health and CMV-seronegative. The sequenced sample was PBMCs.

In DNA form, the CDR3 reads TGCAGCGTCCGTACTGGACTAGCGGGAGGGACGTCCAATGAGCAGTTCTTC. Amino acid sequence: CSVRTGLAGGTSNEQFF. This chain connects TRBV29-1 to TRBJ2-1; 15 nucleotides agree with TRBD2. The CDR3 is made up of 17 amino acids. Germline CDR1 is SQVTM and CDR2 is ANQGSEA. J was trimmed by 6 bases and V by 6 bases; bases with no gene match: 12.